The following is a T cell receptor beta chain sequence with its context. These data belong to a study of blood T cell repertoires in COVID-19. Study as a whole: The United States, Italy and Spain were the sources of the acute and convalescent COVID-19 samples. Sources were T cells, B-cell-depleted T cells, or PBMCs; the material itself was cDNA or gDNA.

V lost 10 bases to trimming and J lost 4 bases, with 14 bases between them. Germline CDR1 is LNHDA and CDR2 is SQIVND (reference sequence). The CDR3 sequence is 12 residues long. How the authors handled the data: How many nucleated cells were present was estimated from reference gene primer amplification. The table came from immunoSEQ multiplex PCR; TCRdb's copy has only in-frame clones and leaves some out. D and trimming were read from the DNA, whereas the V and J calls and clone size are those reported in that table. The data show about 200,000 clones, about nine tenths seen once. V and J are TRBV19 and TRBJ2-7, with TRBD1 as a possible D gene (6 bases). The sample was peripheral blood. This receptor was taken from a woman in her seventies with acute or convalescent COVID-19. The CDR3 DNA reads TGTGCCACCAGGACAGAATTGTACGAGCAGTACTTC. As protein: CATRTELYEQYF. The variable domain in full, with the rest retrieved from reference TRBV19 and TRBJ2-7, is DGGITQSPKYLFRKEGQNVTLSCEQNLNHDAMYWYRQDPGQGLRLIYYSQIVNDFQKGDIAEGYSVSREKKESFPLTVTSAQKNPTAFYLCATRTELYEQYFGPGTRLTVT.